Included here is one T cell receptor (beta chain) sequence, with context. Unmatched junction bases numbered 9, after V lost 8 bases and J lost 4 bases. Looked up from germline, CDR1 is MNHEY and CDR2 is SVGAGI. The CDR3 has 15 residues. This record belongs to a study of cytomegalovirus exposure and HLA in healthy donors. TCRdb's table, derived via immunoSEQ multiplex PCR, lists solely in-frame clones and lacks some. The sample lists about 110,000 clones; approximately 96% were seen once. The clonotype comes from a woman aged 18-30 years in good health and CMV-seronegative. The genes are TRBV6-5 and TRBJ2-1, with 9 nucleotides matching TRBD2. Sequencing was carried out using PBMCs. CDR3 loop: CASGRGSGGYNEQFF. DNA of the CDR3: TGTGCCAGCGGGAGGGGTAGCGGGGGATACAATGAGCAGTTCTTC.